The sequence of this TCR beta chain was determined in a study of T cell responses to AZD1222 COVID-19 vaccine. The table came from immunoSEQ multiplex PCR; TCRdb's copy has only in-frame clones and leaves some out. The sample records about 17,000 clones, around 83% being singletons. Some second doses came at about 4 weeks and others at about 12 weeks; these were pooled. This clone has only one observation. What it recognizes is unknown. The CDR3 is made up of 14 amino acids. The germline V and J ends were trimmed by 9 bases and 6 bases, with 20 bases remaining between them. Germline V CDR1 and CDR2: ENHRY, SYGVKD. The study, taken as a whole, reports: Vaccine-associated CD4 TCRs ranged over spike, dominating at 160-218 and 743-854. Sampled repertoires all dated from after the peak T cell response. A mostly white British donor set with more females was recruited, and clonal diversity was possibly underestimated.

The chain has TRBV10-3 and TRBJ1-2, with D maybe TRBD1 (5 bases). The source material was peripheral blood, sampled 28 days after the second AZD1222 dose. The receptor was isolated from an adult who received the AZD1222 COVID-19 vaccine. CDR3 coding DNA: TGTGCCATACTTCTTCAAGACAGACCCGATGGCTACACCTTC. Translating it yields CAILLQDRPDGYTF.